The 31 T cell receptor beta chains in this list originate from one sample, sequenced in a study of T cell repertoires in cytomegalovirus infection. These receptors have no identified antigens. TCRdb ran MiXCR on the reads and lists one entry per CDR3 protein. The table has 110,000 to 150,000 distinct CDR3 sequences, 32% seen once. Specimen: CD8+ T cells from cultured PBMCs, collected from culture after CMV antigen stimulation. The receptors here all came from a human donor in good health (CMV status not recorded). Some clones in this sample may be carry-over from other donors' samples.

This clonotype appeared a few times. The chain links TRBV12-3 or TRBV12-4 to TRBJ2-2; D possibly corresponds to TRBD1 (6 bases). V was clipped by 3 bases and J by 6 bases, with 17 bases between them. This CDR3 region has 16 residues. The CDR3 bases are TGTGCCAGCAGTTTTGGTTGGGACACTTTGGCCGGGGAGCTGTTTTTT. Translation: CASSFGWDTLAGELFF.

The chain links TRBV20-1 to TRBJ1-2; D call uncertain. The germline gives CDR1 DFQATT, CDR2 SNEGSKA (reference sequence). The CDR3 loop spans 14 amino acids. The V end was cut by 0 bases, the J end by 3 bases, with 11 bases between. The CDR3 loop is CSARDLSTDYGYTF. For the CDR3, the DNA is TGCAGTGCTAGAGATCTTAGTACGGACTATGGCTACACCTTC.

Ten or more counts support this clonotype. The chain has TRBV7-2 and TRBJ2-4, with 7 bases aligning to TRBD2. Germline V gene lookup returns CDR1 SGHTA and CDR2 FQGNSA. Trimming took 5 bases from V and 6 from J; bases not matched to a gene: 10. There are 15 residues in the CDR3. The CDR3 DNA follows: TGTGCCAGCAGCCCTCCACGGGGGGATGGAAACATTCAGTACTTC. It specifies CASSPPRGDGNIQYF.

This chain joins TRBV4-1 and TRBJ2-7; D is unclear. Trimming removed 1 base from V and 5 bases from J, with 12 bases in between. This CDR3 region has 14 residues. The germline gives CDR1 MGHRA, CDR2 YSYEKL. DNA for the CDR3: TGCGCCAGCAGCCAAGGGGTACGGAGCGACGAGCAGTACTTC. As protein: CASSQGVRSDEQYF.

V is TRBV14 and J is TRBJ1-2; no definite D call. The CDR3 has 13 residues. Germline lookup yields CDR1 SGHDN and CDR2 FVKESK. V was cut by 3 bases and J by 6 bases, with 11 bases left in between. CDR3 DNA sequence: TGTGCCAGCAGCCAGTGGAGGTCTCATGGCTACACCTTC. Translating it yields CASSQWRSHGYTF.

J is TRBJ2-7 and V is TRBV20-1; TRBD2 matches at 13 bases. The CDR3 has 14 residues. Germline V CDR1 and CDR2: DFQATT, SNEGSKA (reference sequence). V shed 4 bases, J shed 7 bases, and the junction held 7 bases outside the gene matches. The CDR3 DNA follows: TGCAGTGCTACAACCGGGACTAGCGGGGTTGAGCAGTACTTC. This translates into CSATTGTSGVEQYF.

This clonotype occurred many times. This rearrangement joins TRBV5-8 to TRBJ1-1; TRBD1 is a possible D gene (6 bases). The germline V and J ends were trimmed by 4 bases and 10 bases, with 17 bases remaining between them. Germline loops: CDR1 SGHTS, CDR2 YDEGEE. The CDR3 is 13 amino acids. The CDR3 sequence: CASSPAGVIGAFF. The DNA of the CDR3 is TGTGCCAGCAGCCCCGCAGGGGTTATTGGAGCTTTCTTT.

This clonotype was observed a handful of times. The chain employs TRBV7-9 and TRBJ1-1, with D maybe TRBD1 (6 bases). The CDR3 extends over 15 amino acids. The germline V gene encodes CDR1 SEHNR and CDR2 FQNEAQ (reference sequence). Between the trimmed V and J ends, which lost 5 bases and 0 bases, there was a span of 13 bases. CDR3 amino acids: CASSPGGPMNTEAFF. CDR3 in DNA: TGTGCCAGCAGCCCGGGGGGGCCCATGAACACTGAAGCTTTCTTT.

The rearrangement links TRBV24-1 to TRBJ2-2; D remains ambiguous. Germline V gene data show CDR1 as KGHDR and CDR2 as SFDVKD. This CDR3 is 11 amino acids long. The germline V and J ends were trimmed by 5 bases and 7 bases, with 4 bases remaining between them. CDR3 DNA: TGTGCCACCAGTGGCGGCGGGGAGCTGTTTTTT. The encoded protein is CATSGGGELFF.

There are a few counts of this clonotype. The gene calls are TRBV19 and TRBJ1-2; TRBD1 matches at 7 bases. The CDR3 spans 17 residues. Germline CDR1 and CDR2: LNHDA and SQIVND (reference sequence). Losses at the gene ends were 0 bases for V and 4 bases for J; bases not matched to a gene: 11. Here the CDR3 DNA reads TGTGCCAGTAGTATAGAACGGGTTGGGGACAGCGTCTATGGCTACACCTTC. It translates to CASSIERVGDSVYGYTF.

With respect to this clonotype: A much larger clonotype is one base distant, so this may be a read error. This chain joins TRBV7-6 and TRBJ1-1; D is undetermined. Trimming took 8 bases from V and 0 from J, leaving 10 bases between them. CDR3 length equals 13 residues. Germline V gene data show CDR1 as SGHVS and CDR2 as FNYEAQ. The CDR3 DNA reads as TGTGCCAGCGGGTCAGGCATGAACACTGAAGCTTTCTTT. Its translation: CASGSGMNTEAFF. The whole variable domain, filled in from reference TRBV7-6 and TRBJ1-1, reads GAGVSQSPRYKVTKRGQDVALRCDPISGHVSLYWYRQALGQGPEFLTYFNYEAQQDKSGLPNDRFSAERPEGSISTLTIQRTEQRDSAMYRCASGSGMNTEAFFGQGTRLTVV.

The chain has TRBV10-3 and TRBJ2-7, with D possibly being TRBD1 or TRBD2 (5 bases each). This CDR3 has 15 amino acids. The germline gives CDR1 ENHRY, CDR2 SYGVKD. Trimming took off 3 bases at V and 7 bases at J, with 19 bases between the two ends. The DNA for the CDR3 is TGTGCCATCAGTGAACAAGCGCAGGGACCGAAAGAGCAGTACTTC. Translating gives CAISEQAQGPKEQYF.

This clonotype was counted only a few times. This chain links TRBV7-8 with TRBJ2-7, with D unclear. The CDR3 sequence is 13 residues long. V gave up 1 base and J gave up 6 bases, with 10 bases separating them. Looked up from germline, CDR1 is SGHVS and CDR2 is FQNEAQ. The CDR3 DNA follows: TGTGCCAGCAGCTTAGGTAGGGATCGCGAGCAGTACTTC. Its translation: CASSLGRDREQYF.

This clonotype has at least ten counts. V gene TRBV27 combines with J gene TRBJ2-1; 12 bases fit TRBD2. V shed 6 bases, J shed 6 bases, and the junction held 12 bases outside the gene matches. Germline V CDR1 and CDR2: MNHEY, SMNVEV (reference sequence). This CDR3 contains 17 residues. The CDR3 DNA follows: TGTGCCAGCAGAGTTCAACTCCCGGGACTAGCGGGCAATGAGCAGTTCTTC. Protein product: CASRVQLPGLAGNEQFF.

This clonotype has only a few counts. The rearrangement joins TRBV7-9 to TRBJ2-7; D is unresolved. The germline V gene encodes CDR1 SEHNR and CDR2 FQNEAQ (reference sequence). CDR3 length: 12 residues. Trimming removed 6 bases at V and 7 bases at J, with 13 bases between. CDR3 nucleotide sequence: TGTGCCAGCAGTTCTCTGATCCGGGAGCAGTACTTC. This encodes CASSSLIREQYF.

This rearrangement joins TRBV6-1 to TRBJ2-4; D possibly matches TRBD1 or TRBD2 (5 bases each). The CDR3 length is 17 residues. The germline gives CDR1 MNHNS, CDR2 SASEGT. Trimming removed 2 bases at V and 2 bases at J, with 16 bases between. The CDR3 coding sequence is TGTGCCAGCAGTGAAATGGCCATGGGGGTCACCAAAAACATTCAGTACTTC. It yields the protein CASSEMAMGVTKNIQYF.

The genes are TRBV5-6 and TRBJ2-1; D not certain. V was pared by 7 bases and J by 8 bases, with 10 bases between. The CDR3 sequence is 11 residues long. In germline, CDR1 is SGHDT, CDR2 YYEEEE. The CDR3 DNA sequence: TGTGCCAGCCTATCGGGTGATGAGCAGTTCTTC. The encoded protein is CASLSGDEQFF.

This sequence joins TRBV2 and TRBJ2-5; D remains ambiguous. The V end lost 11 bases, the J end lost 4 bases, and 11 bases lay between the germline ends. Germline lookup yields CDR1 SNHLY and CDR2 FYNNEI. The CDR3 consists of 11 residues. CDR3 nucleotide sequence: TGTGCCCTGAATTACGCAGAGACCCAGTACTTC. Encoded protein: CALNYAETQYF.

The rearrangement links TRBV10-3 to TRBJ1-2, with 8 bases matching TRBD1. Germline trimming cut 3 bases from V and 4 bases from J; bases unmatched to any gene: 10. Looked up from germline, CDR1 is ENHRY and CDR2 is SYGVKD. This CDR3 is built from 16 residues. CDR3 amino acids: CAISDSKDRGFYGYTF. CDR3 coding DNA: TGTGCCATCAGTGACTCGAAAGACAGGGGATTCTATGGCTACACCTTC.

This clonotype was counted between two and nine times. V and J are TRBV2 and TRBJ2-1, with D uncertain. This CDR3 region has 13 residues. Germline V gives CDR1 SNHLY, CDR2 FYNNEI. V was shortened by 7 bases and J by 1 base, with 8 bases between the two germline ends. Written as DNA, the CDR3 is TGTGCCAGCACGGCTGAGTCCTACAATGAGCAGTTCTTC. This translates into CASTAESYNEQFF.

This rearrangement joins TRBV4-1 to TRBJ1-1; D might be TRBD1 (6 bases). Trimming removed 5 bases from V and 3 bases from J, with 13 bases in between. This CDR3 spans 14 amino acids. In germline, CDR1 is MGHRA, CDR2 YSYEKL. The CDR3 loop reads CASSWRGGDTEAFF. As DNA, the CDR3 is TGCGCCAGCAGCTGGAGGGGGGGGGACACTGAAGCTTTCTTT.

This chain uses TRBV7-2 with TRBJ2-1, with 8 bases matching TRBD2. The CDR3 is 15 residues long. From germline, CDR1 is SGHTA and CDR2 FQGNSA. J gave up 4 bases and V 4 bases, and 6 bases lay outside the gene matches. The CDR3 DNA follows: TGTGCCAGCAGCTGGGCAGCTAGCGGGTACAATGAGCAGTTCTTC. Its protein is CASSWAASGYNEQFF.

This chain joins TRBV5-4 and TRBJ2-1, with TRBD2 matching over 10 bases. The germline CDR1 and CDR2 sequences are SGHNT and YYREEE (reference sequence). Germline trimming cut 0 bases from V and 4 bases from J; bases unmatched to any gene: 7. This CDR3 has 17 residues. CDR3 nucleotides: TGTGCCAGCAGCTTGGCCAGCGGGGGGGCCTCATACAATGAGCAGTTCTTC. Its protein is CASSLASGGASYNEQFF.

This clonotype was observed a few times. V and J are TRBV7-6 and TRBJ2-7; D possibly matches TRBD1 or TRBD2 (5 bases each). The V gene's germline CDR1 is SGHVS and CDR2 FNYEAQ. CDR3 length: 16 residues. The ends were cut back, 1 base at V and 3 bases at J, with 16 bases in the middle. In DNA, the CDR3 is TGTGCCAGCAGCTTAGTAACCGGGACGGACCACTACGAGCAGTACTTC. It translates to CASSLVTGTDHYEQYF. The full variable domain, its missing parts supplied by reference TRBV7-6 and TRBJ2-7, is GAGVSQSPRYKVTKRGQDVALRCDPISGHVSLYWYRQALGQGPEFLTYFNYEAQQDKSGLPNDRFSAERPEGSISTLTIQRTEQRDSAMYRCASSLVTGTDHYEQYFGPGTRLTVT.

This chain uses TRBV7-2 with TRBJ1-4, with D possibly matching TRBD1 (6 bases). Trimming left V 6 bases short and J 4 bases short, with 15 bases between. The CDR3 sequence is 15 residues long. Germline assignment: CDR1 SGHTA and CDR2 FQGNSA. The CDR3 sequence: CASRGVGGFNEKLFF. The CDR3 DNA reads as TGTGCCAGCAGGGGGGTGGGGGGCTTTAATGAAAAACTGTTTTTT. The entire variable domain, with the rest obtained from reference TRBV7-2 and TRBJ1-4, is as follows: GAGVSQSPSNKVTEKGKDVELRCDPISGHTALYWYRQSLGQGLEFLIYFQGNSAPDKSGLPSDRFSAERTGGSVSTLTIQRTQQEDSAVYLCASRGVGGFNEKLFFGSGTQLSVL.

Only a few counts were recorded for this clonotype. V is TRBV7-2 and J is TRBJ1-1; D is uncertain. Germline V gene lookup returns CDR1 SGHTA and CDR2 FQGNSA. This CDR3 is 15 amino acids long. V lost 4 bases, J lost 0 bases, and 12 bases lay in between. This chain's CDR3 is CASSSEAAMNTEAFF. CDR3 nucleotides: TGTGCCAGCAGCTCAGAGGCAGCTATGAACACTGAAGCTTTCTTT.

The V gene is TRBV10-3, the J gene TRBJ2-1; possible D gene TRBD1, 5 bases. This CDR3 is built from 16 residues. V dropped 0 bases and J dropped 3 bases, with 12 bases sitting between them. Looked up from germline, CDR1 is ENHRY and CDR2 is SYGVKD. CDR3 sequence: CAISESMAGNYNEQFF. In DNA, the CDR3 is TGTGCCATCAGTGAGTCGATGGCAGGGAACTACAATGAGCAGTTCTTC.

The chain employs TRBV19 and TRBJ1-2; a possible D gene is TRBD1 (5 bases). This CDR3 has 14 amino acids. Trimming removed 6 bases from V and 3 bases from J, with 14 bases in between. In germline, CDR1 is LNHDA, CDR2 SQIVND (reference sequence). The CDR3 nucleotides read TGTGCCAGTAGCTTCGGGGGTGACTACTATGGCTACACCTTC. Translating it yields CASSFGGDYYGYTF. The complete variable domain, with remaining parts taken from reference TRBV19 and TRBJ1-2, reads DGGITQSPKYLFRKEGQNVTLSCEQNLNHDAMYWYRQDPGQGLRLIYYSQIVNDFQKGDIAEGYSVSREKKESFPLTVTSAQKNPTAFYLCASSFGGDYYGYTFGSGTRLTVV.

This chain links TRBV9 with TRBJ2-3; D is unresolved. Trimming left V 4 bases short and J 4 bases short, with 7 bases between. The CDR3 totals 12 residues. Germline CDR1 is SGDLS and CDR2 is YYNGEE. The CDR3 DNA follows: TGTGCCAGCAGCTCATACCCAGATACGCAGTATTTT. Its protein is CASSSYPDTQYF.

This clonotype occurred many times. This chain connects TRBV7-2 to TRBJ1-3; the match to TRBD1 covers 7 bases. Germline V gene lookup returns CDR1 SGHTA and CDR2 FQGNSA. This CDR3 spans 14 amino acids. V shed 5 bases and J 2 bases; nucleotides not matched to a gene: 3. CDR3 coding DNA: TGTGCCAGCAGCCCGACAGGGCCTGGAAACACCATATATTTT. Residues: CASSPTGPGNTIYF.

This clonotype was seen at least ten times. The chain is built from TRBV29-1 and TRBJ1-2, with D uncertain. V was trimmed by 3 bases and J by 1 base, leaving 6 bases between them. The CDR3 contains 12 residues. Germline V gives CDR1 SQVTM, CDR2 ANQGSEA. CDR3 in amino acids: CSVEWDNYGYTF. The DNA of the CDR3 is TGCAGCGTTGAGTGGGATAACTATGGCTACACCTTC.